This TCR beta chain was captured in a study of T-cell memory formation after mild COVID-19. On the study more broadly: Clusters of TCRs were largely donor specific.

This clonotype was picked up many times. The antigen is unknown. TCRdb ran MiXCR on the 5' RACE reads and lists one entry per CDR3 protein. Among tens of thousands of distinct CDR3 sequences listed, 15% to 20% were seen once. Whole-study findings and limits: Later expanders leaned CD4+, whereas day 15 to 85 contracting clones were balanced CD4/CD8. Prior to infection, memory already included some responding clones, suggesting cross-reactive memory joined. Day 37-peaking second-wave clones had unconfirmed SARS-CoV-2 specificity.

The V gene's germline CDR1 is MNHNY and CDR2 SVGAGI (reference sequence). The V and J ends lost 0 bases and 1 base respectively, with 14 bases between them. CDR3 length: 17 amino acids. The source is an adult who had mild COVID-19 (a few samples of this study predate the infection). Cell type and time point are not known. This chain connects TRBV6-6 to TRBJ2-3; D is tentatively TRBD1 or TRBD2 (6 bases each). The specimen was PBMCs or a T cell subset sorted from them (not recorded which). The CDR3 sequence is CASSYSRGRAGTDTQYF. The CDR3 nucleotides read TGTGCCAGCAGTTACTCCCGGGGGCGGGCCGGCACAGATACGCAGTATTTT.